A selection of T cell receptor beta chains follows, all from one sample in a study of blood T cell repertoires in COVID-19. Measured with immunoSEQ multiplex PCR; TCRdb has only the in-frame clones, and not every one. The sample has about 220,000 clones, about 80% seen once. Sequenced input: peripheral blood. The receptors derive from a woman aged 25 to 39 who had recovered from COVID-19. CDR3s include the opening cysteine and the closing phenylalanine or tryptophan. Clone size appears in some rows only: once, few, many, or a class for an expanded clone.

size	V	J	CDR3
-	TRBV5-6	TRBJ1-2	CASSFEGAQNGYTF
-	TRBV24-1	TRBJ2-2	CATSELQATGELFF
-	TRBV7-8	TRBJ1-1	CASSPWEAKGTEAFF
few	TRBV20-1	TRBJ1-2	CSASLQGNYGYTF
-	TRBV24-1	TRBJ2-1	CATSDLSRLNNEQFF
few	TRBV28	TRBJ1-2	CANYAPANGYTF
-	TRBV7-9	TRBJ1-2	CASSSIYGYTF
-	TRBV30	TRBJ2-3	CAWSVGGGGTDTQYF
-	TRBV5-4	TRBJ2-3	CASSPPGGDTQYF
-	TRBV30	TRBJ1-4	CACTTGFNEKLFF
-	TRBV6-5	TRBJ1-1	CASRNTNGGTEAFF
-	TRBV6-5	TRBJ2-7	CASSRTGNSYEQYF
once	TRBV28	TRBJ1-3	CASGQGPTGNTIYF
-	TRBV28	TRBJ1-4	CASSLGTGGGEKLFF
-	TRBV6-4	TRBJ2-1	CASSDYSDGDEQFF
-	TRBV6-6	TRBJ1-5	CASRRGQGNQPQHF
-	TRBV4-1	TRBJ1-6	CASSQDFTRVNSPLHF
-	TRBV2	TRBJ1-2	CASGGYLDYGYTF
-	TRBV5-1	TRBJ2-1	CASSLEPSGYNEQFF
-	TRBV28	TRBJ2-7	CASTLVGGTVYNEQYF
-	TRBV5-5	TRBJ2-1	CASSLGRESYNEQFF
-	TRBV19	TRBJ2-5	CASSRGGSGETQYF
-	TRBV6-4	TRBJ2-1	CASRGQGAPGNEQFF
-	TRBV3-1/TRBV3-2	TRBJ1-2	CASSQGVGGYGYTF
-	TRBV6-5	TRBJ2-3	CASRYLRDSNTDTQYF
-	TRBV10-3	TRBJ2-7	CAIRGTPGLAGLTYF
-	TRBV6-2/TRBV6-3	TRBJ2-7	CASSYSPGEQYF
once	TRBV30	TRBJ1-4	CAWSVEGEKLFF
-	TRBV7-9	TRBJ2-7	CASSSPQSRSGLDSYEQYF
-	TRBV28	TRBJ1-6	CASTKPDREAPLHF
-	TRBV7-9	TRBJ2-7	CAIPPEGLAGVSLYF
-	TRBV7-6	TRBJ2-1	CASSPSPYPSGYNEQFF
-	TRBV9	TRBJ2-3	CASSSPESRAGRRTDTQYF